The 21 T cell receptor beta chains presented below share a single source sample, sequenced in a study of somatic mutations in cytotoxic T cells in rheumatoid arthritis. Using immunoSEQ multiplex PCR, the repertoire was profiled, and TCRdb retains in-frame clones only, with some absent. Of more than 20,000 clones in the sample, 82% were seen once. Specimen: CD8+ T cells sorted from blood. These receptor sequences come from a man aged 50 to 59 in good health.

The V and J genes are TRBV5-1 and TRBJ2-1; D uncertain. The CDR3 contains 15 residues. CDR1 SGHRS and CDR2 YFSETQ come from the germline V gene. With 4 bases removed from V and 3 bases from J, the gap between germline ends came to 14 bases. The CDR3 protein is CASSDLYHLYNEQFF. In nucleotides, the CDR3 is TGCGCCAGCAGCGACCTATACCACCTCTACAATGAGCAGTTCTTC.

The chain joins TRBV7-9 to TRBJ1-2; 9 bases are a match to TRBD1. CDR1 SEHNR and CDR2 FQNEAQ come from the germline V gene (reference sequence). There are 15 residues in the CDR3. V shed 4 bases and J 0 bases; nucleotides not matched to a gene: 3. This CDR3 is CASSSRQGANYGYTF. CDR3 in DNA: TGTGCCAGCAGCTCGAGACAGGGGGCTAACTATGGCTACACCTTC.

V gene TRBV7-9 combines with J gene TRBJ2-7, with no clear D. CDR3 length: 16 amino acids. CDR1 SEHNR and CDR2 FQNEAQ come from the germline V gene (reference sequence). The germline V and J ends were trimmed by 4 bases and 4 bases, with 20 bases remaining between them. In DNA, the CDR3 is TGTGCCAGCAGCTCTCTCCGCCAGGAGACCAAGTACGAGCAGTACTTC. Protein: CASSSLRQETKYEQYF.

This chain uses TRBV5-1 with TRBJ1-2; the D gene is possibly TRBD1 (5 bases). CDR1 and CDR2 (germline): SGHRS, YFSETQ. CDR3 length equals 12 residues. V was trimmed by 2 bases and J by 6 bases, leaving 8 bases between them. This CDR3 reads CASSLGGDGYTF. The CDR3 nucleotides read TGCGCCAGCAGCTTAGGAGGGGATGGCTACACCTTC.

This rearrangement joins TRBV6-6 to TRBJ1-2; D might be TRBD1 (5 bases). The CDR3 has 11 amino acids. Deletions cut 7 bases from V and 8 bases from J, with 11 bases between. Germline lookup yields CDR1 MNHNY and CDR2 SVGAGI (reference sequence). CDR3 in DNA: TGTGCCAGCAAGTTAGGGGTAGGCTACACCTTC. The encoded protein is CASKLGVGYTF.

The chain recombines TRBV7-9 with TRBJ2-7; 9 bases match TRBD1. Germline V gene data show CDR1 as SEHNR and CDR2 as FQNEAQ (reference sequence). The CDR3 extends over 15 amino acids. V was clipped by 4 bases and J by 4 bases; unmatched bases: 8. The CDR3 loop is CASSSSGTGSYEQYF. The DNA of the CDR3 is TGTGCCAGCAGCTCGTCCGGGACAGGGTCTTACGAGCAGTACTTC.

The gene calls are TRBV9 and TRBJ2-3; 13 positions match TRBD2. The germline V gene has CDR1 SGDLS and CDR2 YYNGEE. The CDR3 is 17 amino acids. Unmatched junction bases numbered 7, after V lost 0 bases and J lost 6 bases. The CDR3 loop is CASSVGTSGSRFDTQYF. CDR3 coding DNA: TGTGCCAGCAGCGTAGGGACTAGCGGGAGTAGATTCGATACGCAGTATTTT.

The chain recombines TRBV28 with TRBJ2-7; TRBD2 matches 13 bases. V shed 6 bases and J 3 bases; nucleotides not matched to a gene: 8. Germline V gene lookup returns CDR1 MDHEN and CDR2 SYDVKM. The CDR3 length is 16 residues. The CDR3 DNA reads as TGTGCCAGCAGCCGTGGACTAGCGGGGGTTTACTACGAGCAGTACTTC. This translates into CASSRGLAGVYYEQYF.

This chain joins TRBV19 and TRBJ2-1, with 12 nucleotides matching TRBD2. Germline loops: CDR1 LNHDA, CDR2 SQIVND (reference sequence). The CDR3 spans 15 residues. J gave up 7 bases and V 6 bases, and 7 bases lay outside the gene matches. The CDR3 protein is CASRLAGGVVNEQFF. As DNA, the CDR3 is TGTGCCAGTAGACTAGCGGGAGGAGTGGTGAATGAGCAGTTCTTC.

The DNA of the CDR3 is TGTGCCAGCAGTTACGGGGGCAATGAGCAGTTCTTC. Its protein is CASSYGGNEQFF. V is TRBV6-5 and J is TRBJ2-1; D may be TRBD1 or TRBD2 (5 bases each). V was clipped by 2 bases and J by 6 bases, with 5 bases between them. Germline values: CDR1 MNHEY, CDR2 SVGAGI. The CDR3 runs 12 residues.

This chain links TRBV7-9 with TRBJ2-1; 8 bases fit TRBD2. CDR1 is SEHNR, CDR2 FQNEAQ, per germline (reference sequence). V lost 2 bases to trimming and J lost 5 bases; unmatched junction nucleotides: 2. CDR3 length: 14 residues. The CDR3 coding sequence is TGTGCCAGCAGCTTATTGCGGGGGGACAATGAGCAGTTCTTC. It yields the protein CASSLLRGDNEQFF. Full variable domain (remainder filled in from reference TRBV7-9 and TRBJ2-1): DTGVSQNPRHKITKRGQNVTFRCDPISEHNRLYWYRQTLGQGPEFLTYFQNEAQLEKSRLLSDRFSAERPKGSFSTLEIQRTEQGDSAMYLCASSLLRGDNEQFFGPGTRLTVL.

This rearrangement joins TRBV2 to TRBJ2-7; D is undetermined. The CDR3 has 10 residues. V dropped 6 bases and J dropped 1 base, with 1 base sitting between them. CDR1 is SNHLY and CDR2 is FYNNEI in the germline V gene. The CDR3 sequence is CASRSYEQYF. The CDR3 nucleotides are TGTGCCAGCAGATCCTACGAGCAGTACTTC. Variable domain in full (rest from reference TRBV2 and TRBJ2-7): EPEVTQTPSHQVTQMGQEVILRCVPISNHLYFYWYRQILGQKVEFLVSFYNNEISEKSEIFDDQFSVERPDGSNFTLKIRSTKLEDSAMYFCASRSYEQYFGPGTRLTVT.

CDR3 in DNA: TGTGCCAGCAGCCCAAGGGGAGGGGCCGAGCAGTACTTC. It is translated as CASSPRGGAEQYF. J is TRBJ2-7 and V is TRBV13; 7 bases are shared with TRBD2. Germline V gene lookup returns CDR1 PRHDT and CDR2 FYEKMQ (reference sequence). After removal of 5 bases from V and 6 bases from J, the junction contained 7 bases not matched to a gene. This CDR3 contains 13 residues. Drawing the rest from reference TRBV13 and TRBJ2-7, the complete variable domain is AAGVIQSPRHLIKEKRETATLKCYPIPRHDTVYWYQQGPGQDPQFLISFYEKMQSDKGSIPDRFSAQQFSDYHSELNMSSLELGDSALYFCASSPRGGAEQYFGPGTRLTVT.

This clone showed up just a few times. Other DNA sequences in this sample translate to the same CDR3. The rearrangement uses TRBV7-9 and TRBJ2-2, with unresolved D. Germline values: CDR1 SEHNR, CDR2 FQNEAQ (reference sequence). Trimming took off 1 base at V and 6 bases at J, with 3 bases between the two ends. The CDR3 runs 12 residues. Here the CDR3 reads CASSLGAGELFF. The CDR3 DNA follows: TGTGCCAGCAGCTTAGGGGCCGGGGAGCTGTTTTTT.

The V and J genes are TRBV9 and TRBJ2-1; no firm D call. The germline V gene has CDR1 SGDLS and CDR2 YYNGEE. V was shortened by 2 bases and J by 4 bases, with 4 bases between the two germline ends. This CDR3 spans 12 amino acids. In DNA form, the CDR3 reads TGTGCCAGCAGCGTCAGGTACAATGAGCAGTTCTTC. Amino acids: CASSVRYNEQFF.

This clone was seen only a few times. This chain links TRBV7-9 with TRBJ1-1; D perhaps matches TRBD1 (5 bases). The CDR3 totals 14 residues. Germline V CDR1 and CDR2: SEHNR, FQNEAQ (reference sequence). The V end lost 9 bases, the J end lost 5 bases, and 19 bases lay between the germline ends. DNA for the CDR3: TGTGCCAGTCGCAGGGTGGGGGGGGAAACTGAAGCTTTCTTT. This gives the protein CASRRVGGETEAFF.

CDR3 amino acids: CASRRGTGELFF. In DNA form, the CDR3 reads TGTGCCAGCCGGCGAGGCACCGGGGAGCTGTTTTTT. The V gene is TRBV9, the J gene TRBJ2-2; no definite D call. Trimming pared 7 bases from V and 4 bases from J, leaving 8 bases between. Per the germline V gene, CDR1 is SGDLS and CDR2 is YYNGEE. The CDR3 is 12 amino acids.

The rearrangement links TRBV27 to TRBJ2-2; D remains unclear. Germline CDR1 MNHEY, CDR2 SMNVEV (reference sequence). Trimming removed 2 bases at V and 2 bases at J, with 6 bases between. This CDR3 spans 14 amino acids. DNA for the CDR3: TGTGCCAGCAGTTTAGGCACCAACACCGGGGAGCTGTTTTTT. It yields the protein CASSLGTNTGELFF.

This clone was counted once. J is TRBJ2-1 and V is TRBV7-8; D is perhaps TRBD1 or TRBD2 (5 bases each). V was pared by 5 bases and J by 0 bases, with 14 bases between. CDR1 and CDR2 from the germline V gene are SGHVS and FQNEAQ. This CDR3 comprises 16 residues. The CDR3 DNA sequence: TGTGCCAGCAGCCTAGGGTCAGGGAGCTCCTACAATGAGCAGTTCTTC. Amino acid sequence: CASSLGSGSSYNEQFF.

The chain is built from TRBV2 and TRBJ1-5; no definite D call. Germline-derived CDR1 and CDR2 are SNHLY and FYNNEI. The CDR3 has 16 amino acids. The V end lost 0 bases, the J end lost 2 bases, and 11 bases lay between the germline ends. The CDR3 reads CASSEASGWGNQPQHF. The CDR3 bases are TGTGCCAGCAGTGAAGCCTCGGGGTGGGGCAATCAGCCCCAGCATTTT.

This chain uses TRBV13 with TRBJ2-2, with D tentatively TRBD2 (6 bases). V lost 1 base and J lost 2, with 17 bases in between. CDR3 length: 18 amino acids. CDR1 is PRHDT, CDR2 FYEKMQ, per germline (reference sequence). The CDR3 region has the DNA TGTGCCAGCAGCTTAGTGGCAGGGAGGCATTCTAACACCGGGGAGCTGTTTTTT. This encodes CASSLVAGRHSNTGELFF.